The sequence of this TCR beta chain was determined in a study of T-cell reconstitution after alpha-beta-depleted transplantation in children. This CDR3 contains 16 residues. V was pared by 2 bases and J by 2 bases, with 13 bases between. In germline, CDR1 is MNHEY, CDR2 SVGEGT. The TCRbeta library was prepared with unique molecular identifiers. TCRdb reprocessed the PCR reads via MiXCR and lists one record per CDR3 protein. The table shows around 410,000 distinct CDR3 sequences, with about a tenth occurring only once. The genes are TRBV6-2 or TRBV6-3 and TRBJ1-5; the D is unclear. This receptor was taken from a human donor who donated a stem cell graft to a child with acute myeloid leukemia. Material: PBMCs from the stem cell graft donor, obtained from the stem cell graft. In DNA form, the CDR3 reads TGTGCCAGCAGTTACAAGTTAGCGGCCGGCAATCAGCCCCAGCATTTT. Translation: CASSYKLAAGNQPQHF.